These 12 T cell receptor beta chains share one sample of origin, sequenced in a study of neoadjuvant nivolumab and ipilimumab in lung cancer. TCRdb's table, derived via immunoSEQ multiplex PCR, lists solely in-frame clones and lacks some. The sample contains more than 8,500 clones, roughly three quarters of which appear only once. This specimen consisted of tumor tissue, obtained after neoadjuvant nivolumab, alone or with ipilimumab, at or shortly before surgery. These receptor sequences come from an adult with non-small cell lung cancer. Some clones in this sample may be carry-over from other donors' samples.

The chain employs TRBV11-2 and TRBJ1-1; no clear D. CDR1 is SGHAT, CDR2 FQNNGV, per germline. V lost 2 bases, J lost 0 bases, and 19 bases lay in between. There are 18 residues in the CDR3. CDR3 in amino acids: CASSLREVRMQLNTEAFF. DNA for the CDR3: TGTGCCAGCAGCTTAAGGGAAGTAAGGATGCAGCTGAACACTGAAGCTTTCTTT.

This clone was seen more than once but under ten times. The genes are TRBV6-5 and TRBJ2-7; D may be TRBD2 (6 bases). The CDR3 is made up of 14 amino acids. Per germline, CDR1 MNHEY and CDR2 SVGAGI. V shed 2 bases and J shed 7 bases, with 15 bases lying between them. The CDR3 DNA is TGTGCCAGCAGTTACGTAGCGGACTCGGGGGAGCAGTACTTC. Translated, it gives CASSYVADSGEQYF.

The rearrangement links TRBV5-4 to TRBJ2-7; TRBD2 agrees at 7 bases. The CDR3 sequence is 16 residues long. The junction had 15 bases not matched to a gene; V was cut back by 4 bases and J by 5 bases. Germline CDR1 SGHNT, CDR2 YYREEE (reference sequence). The CDR3 reads CASSQGRASLWNEQYF. In DNA form, the CDR3 reads TGTGCCAGCAGCCAAGGGAGGGCTTCTTTGTGGAACGAGCAGTACTTC.

This clone has a handful of counts. This chain connects TRBV28 to TRBJ1-2; no clear D gene. The CDR3 length is 12 residues. CDR1 and CDR2 from the germline V gene are MDHEN and SYDVKM. The ends were cut back, 7 bases at V and 0 bases at J, with 6 bases in the middle. The DNA for the CDR3 is TGTGCCAGCAATTCAGCTAACTATGGCTACACCTTC. Translated, it gives CASNSANYGYTF.

The V call is TRBV5-6, the J call TRBJ2-7; 9 positions match TRBD1. Germline V CDR1 and CDR2: SGHDT, YYEEEE. The CDR3 runs to 16 residues. With V trimmed by 0 bases and J by 3 bases, 7 bases remained unmatched. The CDR3: CASSLGGGGQGYEQYF. The CDR3 region has the DNA TGTGCCAGCAGCTTGGGTGGCGGGGGACAGGGCTACGAGCAGTACTTC. The full variable domain, completed using reference TRBV5-6 and TRBJ2-7, is DAGVTQSPTHLIKTRGQQVTLRCSPKSGHDTVSWYQQALGQGPQFIFQYYEEEERQRGNFPDRFSGHQFPNYSSELNVNALLLGDSALYLCASSLGGGGQGYEQYFGPGTRLTVT.

The rearrangement uses TRBV5-1 and TRBJ1-1; 9 nucleotides align to TRBD1. The V gene's germline CDR1 is SGHRS and CDR2 YFSETQ. CDR3 length equals 14 residues. The V segment lost 0 bases and the J segment 5 bases; nucleotides outside the gene matches: 2. In DNA, the CDR3 is TGCGCCAGCAGCTTGGGACAGGGGGGTACTGAAGCTTTCTTT. This encodes CASSLGQGGTEAFF.

The chain has TRBV9 and TRBJ1-1; D gene uncertain. The CDR3 has 14 amino acids. Trimming removed 0 bases from V and 5 bases from J, with 11 bases in between. The germline V gene encodes CDR1 SGDLS and CDR2 YYNGEE. The CDR3: CASSVVGKATEAFF. Here the CDR3 DNA reads TGTGCCAGCAGCGTAGTTGGGAAGGCAACTGAAGCTTTCTTT. The entire variable domain, with the rest obtained from reference TRBV9 and TRBJ1-1, is as follows: DSGVTQTPKHLITATGQRVTLRCSPRSGDLSVYWYQQSLDQGLQFLIQYYNGEERAKGNILERFSAQQFPDLHSELNLSSLELGDSALYFCASSVVGKATEAFFGQGTRLTVV.

This clone is a singleton in its sample. This sequence joins TRBV5-1 and TRBJ2-7; no clear D gene. The germline gives CDR1 SGHRS, CDR2 YFSETQ. CDR3 length equals 12 residues. V was cut by 2 bases and J by 5 bases, with 8 bases left in between. The CDR3 spells CASSLMTDEQYF. In nucleotides, the CDR3 is TGCGCCAGCAGCTTAATGACGGACGAGCAGTACTTC. The entire variable domain, with the rest obtained from reference TRBV5-1 and TRBJ2-7, is as follows: KAGVTQTPRYLIKTRGQQVTLSCSPISGHRSVSWYQQTPGQGLQFLFEYFSETQRNKGNFPGRFSGRQFSNSRSEMNVSTLELGDSALYLCASSLMTDEQYFGPGTRLTVT.

V gene TRBV5-1 combines with J gene TRBJ2-7; D not certain. Per germline, CDR1 SGHRS and CDR2 YFSETQ. The CDR3 sequence is 13 residues long. V lost 4 bases to trimming and J lost 0 bases, with 8 bases between them. The CDR3 sequence is CASSDGRSYEQYF. For the CDR3, the DNA is TGCGCCAGCAGCGACGGCCGCTCCTACGAGCAGTACTTC.

The chain employs TRBV18 and TRBJ1-2; 9 bases align to TRBD1. CDR3 length: 14 residues. Trimming at V came to 4 bases and at J to 6 bases, leaving 6 bases not matched to a gene. Germline loops: CDR1 KGHSH, CDR2 LQKENI. Written as DNA, the CDR3 is TGTGCCAGCTCACTCCCGACAGGGGGAGATGGCTACACCTTC. Amino acids: CASSLPTGGDGYTF.

This sequence joins TRBV30 and TRBJ1-3; D gene ambiguous. This CDR3 comprises 12 residues. Germline assignment: CDR1 GTSNPN and CDR2 SVGIG (reference sequence). Trimming left V 5 bases short and J 0 bases short, with 5 bases between. CDR3 loop: CAWGYSGNTIYF. The CDR3, as DNA: TGTGCCTGGGGATACTCTGGAAACACCATATATTTT.

The chain has TRBV29-1 and TRBJ2-1; D not resolved. The V gene's germline CDR1 is SQVTM and CDR2 ANQGSEA. The V end lost 6 bases, the J end lost 3 bases, and 18 bases lay between the germline ends. The length of the CDR3 is 15 residues. CDR3 sequence: CSVLRGVEYYNEQFF. CDR3 bases: TGCAGCGTCCTGCGAGGCGTCGAGTACTACAATGAGCAGTTCTTC.